The 30 T cell receptor beta chains below all came from one sample that was sequenced in a study of T cell responses to AZD1222 COVID-19 vaccine (TCRdb year 2021). The time point label corresponds to: about 28 days (+/-7) after the second vaccine dose. The receptor library was made with the immunoSEQ multiplex PCR assay. This immuneACCESS table, as held by TCRdb, lists in-frame sequences with V and J called but not all clones. Of the missing ones, under half trace to an unresolved V gene in checked studies; the others have no known cause. Across this sample there are about 140,000 clones, with around 94% seen only once. Around 10% of the sample rests with the top ten. Material: peripheral blood, obtained 28 days after the second AZD1222 dose. These receptors all come from an adult who received the AZD1222 COVID-19 vaccine.

The rearrangement uses TRBV7-2 and TRBJ2-2; TRBD1 matches at 8 bases. The CDR3 loop spans 16 amino acids. Looked up from germline, CDR1 is SGHTA and CDR2 is FQGNSA. V dropped 5 bases and J dropped 6; count of bases not matched to a gene: 11. The CDR3, as DNA: TGTGCCAGCAGCGTCTCCGGGACAGGTTATTCCGGGGAGCTGTTTTTT. It yields the protein CASSVSGTGYSGELFF.

The chain recombines TRBV27 with TRBJ1-6; a possible D gene is TRBD1 (6 bases). The germline gives CDR1 MNHEY, CDR2 SMNVEV (reference sequence). The CDR3 covers 16 residues. V dropped 2 bases and J dropped 6 bases, with 14 bases sitting between them. The CDR3 DNA is TGTGCCAGCAGTTTAGATTGGGGGCGCGGTAATTCACCCCTCCACTTT. It yields the protein CASSLDWGRGNSPLHF.

The chain is built from TRBV19 and TRBJ1-3, with a weak D call TRBD1 (6 bases). Per germline, CDR1 LNHDA and CDR2 SQIVND (reference sequence). The CDR3 loop spans 18 amino acids. Trimming took off 5 bases at V and 0 bases at J, with 20 bases between the two ends. The CDR3 DNA is TGTGCCAGTAGTTCCACTATGGGACACGCCAACTCTGGAAACACCATATATTTT. The encoded protein is CASSSTMGHANSGNTIYF. The variable domain in full, with the rest retrieved from reference TRBV19 and TRBJ1-3, is DGGITQSPKYLFRKEGQNVTLSCEQNLNHDAMYWYRQDPGQGLRLIYYSQIVNDFQKGDIAEGYSVSREKKESFPLTVTSAQKNPTAFYLCASSSTMGHANSGNTIYFGEGSWLTVV.

The chain's CDR3 is CASSQDWGAITNTGELFF. Written as DNA, the CDR3 is TGCGCCAGCAGCCAAGATTGGGGGGCGATTACGAACACCGGGGAGCTGTTTTTT. J is TRBJ2-2 and V is TRBV4-3, with D perhaps given as TRBD1 or TRBD2 (6 bases each). Trimming shortened V by 0 bases and J by 0 bases, and 14 bases separated the two germline ends. CDR1 is LGHNA and CDR2 is YSLEER in the germline V gene. The CDR3 loop spans 18 amino acids.

The CDR3 region is CASSLVPGGNTEAFF. For the CDR3, the DNA is TGCGCCAGCAGCTTGGTTCCAGGGGGGAACACTGAAGCTTTCTTT. The chain carries TRBV5-1 and TRBJ1-1; TRBD1 matches 7 bases. Trimming took 0 bases from V and 1 from J; bases not matched to a gene: 3. The germline CDR1 and CDR2 sequences are SGHRS and YFSETQ. CDR3 length: 15 residues.

The chain couples TRBV11-3 to TRBJ2-2; 7 bases match TRBD1. Germline V gene sequence: CDR1 SGHNT, CDR2 YENEEA. V was clipped by 0 bases and J by 6 bases; unmatched bases: 13. This CDR3 is built from 18 residues. CDR3 in amino acids: CASSLERLGKGGAGELFF. CDR3 coding DNA: TGTGCCAGCAGCTTAGAAAGGCTTGGAAAAGGGGGCGCCGGGGAGCTGTTTTTT.

The J gene is TRBJ2-1, the V gene TRBV7-2, with no clear D. Germline CDR1 and CDR2: SGHTA and FQGNSA. V shed 1 base and J shed 7 bases, with 8 bases lying between them. This CDR3 has 13 residues. The CDR3 loop reads CASSLDSDNEQFF. CDR3 DNA sequence: TGTGCCAGCAGCTTAGATTCCGATAATGAGCAGTTCTTC. Combining the CDR3 with reference TRBV7-2 and TRBJ2-1 gives the whole variable domain GAGVSQSPSNKVTEKGKDVELRCDPISGHTALYWYRQSLGQGLEFLIYFQGNSAPDKSGLPSDRFSAERTGGSVSTLTIQRTQQEDSAVYLCASSLDSDNEQFFGPGTRLTVL.

The genes are TRBV29-1 and TRBJ1-3; D gene unclear. Deletions cut 0 bases from V and 0 bases from J, with 6 bases between. Germline V gene data show CDR1 as SQVTM and CDR2 as ANQGSEA. The CDR3 is 14 residues long. The CDR3 bases are TGCAGCGTTGAAGATCCGGGCTCTGGAAACACCATATATTTT. Protein sequence: CSVEDPGSGNTIYF.

This clone was seen just once. The V gene is TRBV18, the J gene TRBJ1-1; D may be TRBD1 (5 bases). CDR1 and CDR2 (germline): KGHSH, LQKENI. This CDR3 is 16 amino acids long. Between the trimmed V and J ends, which lost 3 bases and 1 base, there was a span of 15 bases. CDR3 region: CASSPLFRDGNTEAFF. Written as DNA, the CDR3 is TGTGCCAGCTCACCGCTATTTCGGGACGGGAACACTGAAGCTTTCTTT.

Points on this clone: Other DNA sequences in this sample translate to the same CDR3. The genes are TRBV5-1 and TRBJ1-1; D unresolved. The CDR3 has 14 amino acids. The germline V gene encodes CDR1 SGHRS and CDR2 YFSETQ. Trimming left V 4 bases short and J 0 bases short, with 10 bases between. The CDR3 coding sequence is TGCGCCAGCAGCCTGGACGGATTGAACACTGAAGCTTTCTTT. It specifies CASSLDGLNTEAFF. Using reference TRBV5-1 and TRBJ1-1 for the parts outside the CDR3, the full variable domain is KAGVTQTPRYLIKTRGQQVTLSCSPISGHRSVSWYQQTPGQGLQFLFEYFSETQRNKGNFPGRFSGRQFSNSRSEMNVSTLELGDSALYLCASSLDGLNTEAFFGQGTRLTVV.

The CDR3 DNA follows: TGTGCCAGCAGTGTCCGGGACAAACCCTGGGTGAACACTGAAGCTTTCTTT. Residues: CASSVRDKPWVNTEAFF. The chain uses TRBV6-1 and TRBJ1-1; D may be TRBD1 (6 bases). V lost 4 bases, J lost 0 bases, and 18 bases lay in between. This CDR3 is built from 17 residues. The germline V gene encodes CDR1 MNHNS and CDR2 SASEGT.

The chain carries TRBV6-2 or TRBV6-3 and TRBJ2-3; TRBD1 might be the D (6 bases). This CDR3 has 14 residues. Trimming shortened V by 4 bases and J by 1 base, and 9 bases separated the two germline ends. Germline V lookup: CDR1 MNHEY, CDR2 SVGEGT. The CDR3 nucleotides are TGTGCCAGCAGTTGGCGACAGGGCACAGATACGCAGTATTTT. This encodes CASSWRQGTDTQYF.

This clone appeared once. The chain recombines TRBV4-2 with TRBJ2-7, with 11 bases fitting TRBD2. CDR1 and CDR2 from the germline V gene are LGHNA and YNFKEQ. V shed 0 bases, J shed 6 bases, and the junction held 4 bases outside the gene matches. CDR3 size: 15 residues. CDR3 in amino acids: CASSQEALAGVEQYF. For the CDR3, the DNA is TGTGCCAGCAGCCAAGAAGCACTAGCGGGAGTCGAGCAGTACTTC.

The chain joins TRBV3-1 (or the pseudogene TRBV3-2) to TRBJ1-2, with TRBD1 matching 7 bases. J was trimmed by 8 bases and V by 4 bases; bases with no gene match: 13. CDR1 is LGHDT, CDR2 YNNKEL, per germline (reference sequence). The length of the CDR3 is 15 residues. CDR3 sequence (DNA): TGTGCCAGCAGCCCACAGGGGCCGGTGAGAAGCGGCTACACCTTC. It encodes CASSPQGPVRSGYTF.

The V and J genes are TRBV3-1 (or the pseudogene TRBV3-2) and TRBJ1-4, with 8 bases identical to TRBD1. Trimming took 3 bases from V and 9 from J; bases not matched to a gene: 15. Per the germline V gene, CDR1 is LGHDT and CDR2 is YNNKEL (reference sequence). This CDR3 is built from 17 residues. CDR3 protein: CASSHRGGGTGTKKLFF. In DNA, the CDR3 is TGTGCCAGCAGCCACCGAGGGGGGGGGACAGGTACCAAAAAACTGTTTTTT.

The rearrangement uses TRBV6-5 and TRBJ2-3, with D possibly being TRBD2 (6 bases). Trimming cost V 2 bases and J 2 bases, with 11 bases left between them. This CDR3 comprises 15 residues. Germline V lookup: CDR1 MNHEY, CDR2 SVGAGI. The chain's CDR3 is CASSYGGRPTDTQYF. The CDR3 DNA reads as TGTGCCAGCAGTTACGGAGGGAGGCCCACAGATACGCAGTATTTT.

V usage is TRBV27 and J usage is TRBJ1-3; 9 bases map to TRBD1. With V trimmed by 4 bases and J by 4 bases, 5 bases remained unmatched. CDR1 MNHEY and CDR2 SMNVEV come from the germline V gene (reference sequence). This CDR3 is built from 15 residues. CDR3 amino acids: CASSSTGGSGNTIYF. The CDR3 nucleotides are TGTGCCAGCAGTTCGACAGGGGGTTCCGGAAACACCATATATTTT.

The rearrangement joins TRBV19 to TRBJ1-6, with D uncertain. Germline V CDR1 and CDR2: LNHDA, SQIVND (reference sequence). This CDR3 is built from 14 residues. Between the trimmed V and J ends, which lost 4 bases and 8 bases, there was a span of 12 bases. The CDR3 sequence is CASSNQGSHSPLHF. CDR3 nucleotides: TGTGCCAGTAGTAATCAAGGGTCGCATTCACCCCTCCACTTT.

This clone appeared a single time. The J gene is TRBJ1-1, the V gene TRBV3-1 (or the pseudogene TRBV3-2); D unclear. The V end was cut by 1 base, the J end by 0 bases, with 6 bases between. CDR3 size: 14 residues. Germline V gene lookup returns CDR1 LGHDT and CDR2 YNNKEL (reference sequence). Written as DNA, the CDR3 is TGTGCCAGCAGCCAAGTAGGTATGAACACTGAAGCTTTCTTT. As protein: CASSQVGMNTEAFF.

This chain uses TRBV15 with TRBJ1-5, with D perhaps matching TRBD1 (5 bases). The CDR3 contains 14 residues. Germline V CDR1 and CDR2: LNHNV, YYDKDF (reference sequence). V lost 5 bases, J lost 6 bases, and 14 bases lay in between. CDR3 residues: CATSPQRGFQPQHF. The CDR3 DNA reads TGTGCCACCAGCCCCCAAAGGGGCTTTCAGCCCCAGCATTTT.

This clone came up a few times. The J gene is TRBJ1-4, the V gene TRBV4-3; D might be TRBD1 (5 bases). Trimming pared 1 base from V and 8 bases from J, leaving 23 bases between. The CDR3 is made up of 18 amino acids. Per the germline V gene, CDR1 is LGHNA and CDR2 is YSLEER. CDR3 DNA: TGCGCCAGCAGCCAAGGACAGTGGCCGGTACGTGGCGGGGAAAAACTGTTTTTT. It specifies CASSQGQWPVRGGEKLFF.

CDR3 sequence (DNA): TGTGCCACCAGTGATTTCAACACCGGGGAGCTGTTTTTT. Translated: CATSDFNTGELFF. The gene calls are TRBV24-1 and TRBJ2-2; D gene uncertain. This CDR3 is 13 amino acids long. Germline lookup yields CDR1 KGHDR and CDR2 SFDVKD. V was trimmed by 1 base and J by 2 bases, leaving 1 base between them.

This chain joins TRBV19 and TRBJ1-2; 8 positions agree with TRBD1. Germline-derived CDR1 and CDR2 are LNHDA and SQIVND (reference sequence). The CDR3 loop spans 14 amino acids. Trimming removed 5 bases from V and 4 bases from J; junction bases left unmatched: 6. CDR3 nucleotide sequence: TGTGCCAGTAGTTCAACAGGGGGTCGCTATGGCTACACCTTC. Its protein product is CASSSTGGRYGYTF.

This chain links TRBV27 with TRBJ1-5, with TRBD1 matching over 7 bases. V trimming: 6 bases; J trimming: 0 bases; junction bases outside the gene matches: 5. The germline V gene has CDR1 MNHEY and CDR2 SMNVEV (reference sequence). CDR3 length: 15 residues. This chain's CDR3 is CASSPGQHSNQPQHF. The CDR3 DNA is TGTGCCAGCAGCCCGGGACAGCATAGCAATCAGCCCCAGCATTTT.

The chain joins TRBV5-8 to TRBJ2-5; tentative D call: TRBD1 (6 bases). The CDR3 length is 14 residues. V was cut by 0 bases and J by 5 bases, with 11 bases left in between. Germline assignment: CDR1 SGHTS and CDR2 YDEGEE. CDR3 DNA sequence: TGTGCCAGCAGCTTGGCGTGGGGGCAGGAGACCCAGTACTTC. Protein sequence: CASSLAWGQETQYF. Drawing the rest from reference TRBV5-8 and TRBJ2-5, the complete variable domain is EAGVTQSPTHLIKTRGQQATLRCSPISGHTSVYWYQQALGLGLQFLLWYDEGEERNRGNFPPRFSGRQFPNYSSELNVNALELEDSALYLCASSLAWGQETQYFGPGTRLLVL.

The chain links TRBV28 to TRBJ1-2; D is uncertain. The germline V gene has CDR1 MDHEN and CDR2 SYDVKM. CDR3 length: 14 residues. V was clipped by 5 bases and J by 8 bases, with 18 bases between them. As DNA, the CDR3 is TGTGCCAGCAGTAGGAAGGGTTCAGCTTGGGGCTACACCTTC. It codes for CASSRKGSAWGYTF.

This chain connects TRBV5-1 to TRBJ2-5, with 8 bases lining up with TRBD2. From germline, CDR1 is SGHRS and CDR2 YFSETQ. Losses at the gene ends were 6 bases for V and 3 bases for J; bases not matched to a gene: 4. CDR3 length equals 13 residues. CDR3 in amino acids: CASKDSGKETQYF. As DNA, the CDR3 is TGCGCCAGCAAAGATAGCGGGAAAGAGACCCAGTACTTC.

J is TRBJ2-1 and V is TRBV3-1 (or the pseudogene TRBV3-2), with 7 bases aligning to TRBD2. The CDR3 runs 13 residues. Germline CDR1 reads LGHDT; CDR2 reads YNNKEL (reference sequence). V shed 6 bases and J 6 bases; nucleotides not matched to a gene: 5. Here the CDR3 DNA reads TGTGCCAGCAGAGCCGGGACTACCAATGAGCAGTTCTTC. Its protein is CASRAGTTNEQFF.

V is TRBV4-1 and J is TRBJ2-1; TRBD2 agrees at 12 bases. Per germline, CDR1 MGHRA and CDR2 YSYEKL. The V gene end was trimmed by 4 bases and the J gene end by 8 bases; junction bases not matched to a gene: 6. The length of the CDR3 is 15 residues. The CDR3 loop reads CASSPRLAGADEQFF. The DNA of the CDR3 is TGCGCCAGCAGCCCTCGACTAGCGGGAGCGGATGAGCAGTTCTTC.

The chain employs TRBV7-9 and TRBJ1-2; TRBD1 matches 10 bases. Germline V gene sequence: CDR1 SEHNR, CDR2 FQNEAQ (reference sequence). The CDR3 runs to 14 residues. Unmatched junction bases numbered 1, after V lost 4 bases and J lost 2 bases. CDR3 bases: TGTGCCAGCAGCTCGGGACAGGGGAACTATGGCTACACCTTC. Amino acid sequence: CASSSGQGNYGYTF.